This TCR beta chain was found in a study of T cell responses to AZD1222 COVID-19 vaccine (dated by TCRdb to 2020 to 2022). About the investigation overall: AZD1222 recipients whose second dose came at about 4 weeks and those whose second dose came at about 12 weeks were combined into one group, since spike-specific TCR depth and breadth did not differ between the two schedules. A total of approximately 240 trial participants underwent TCR sequencing, of whom 200 to 220 received two doses of AZD1222 and about 26 received two doses of the MenACWY control vaccine. Trial participants were enrolled into age subgroups of 18-55, 56-69 and 70-plus years, which contained 148, 28 and 57 TCR-sequenced participants, respectively.

For this clone: What antigen it recognizes has not been identified. Nothing much larger sits one base from this clone, and base qualities are not available.

The CDR3 regions of human TCRbeta chains were analyzed by immunosequencing. The paper's processing steps were these. Repertoire TCRs were matched against a reference library of SARS-CoV-2-specific TCRs generated with the MIRA antigen-specificity platform. Breadth was defined as the fraction of unique TCRs that were SARS-CoV-2-associated. Depth was defined as the fraction of total T cells that were SARS-CoV-2-associated. Using the MIRA data, each spike-specific TCR was mapped to the spike region that the TCR reacts to and placed in a CD4 or CD8 class. Log10-transformed breadth and depth values were compared by one-way ANOVA with Sidak's multiple comparisons tests. This immuneACCESS table, as held by TCRdb, lists in-frame sequences with V and J called but not all clones. Of the missing ones, under half trace to an unresolved V gene in checked studies; the others have no known cause. The V and J calls and clone size come from that table; D and trimming were worked out from the DNA. In this sample the table shows 100,000 to 150,000 clones, approximately 85% of which occur a single time. Approximately 7% of the sample belongs to the ten largest clones.

Points the paper makes about the study in general: Because no day 14 peak-response samples were available, the repertoires could be characterized only after the peak T cell response. The 56-69-year group was small, and its depth increase did not reach significance, likely because of low power. The vaccine-associated CD4 TCRs covered the entire spike protein, and the dominant responses fell in regions 160-218 and 743-854. Reportedly, close to half of the unique spike-specific TCRs recognized epitopes lying outside the regions that are mutated in the B.1.351 and B.1.1.7 variants. Most participants were white British and females outnumbered males, and the authors suggested that clonal diversity may have been underestimated. Spike-specific TCR breadth and depth rose significantly after two AZD1222 doses compared with day 0 and with MenACWY recipients. Conclusions about previously exposed vaccinees are limited because only a handful of AZD1222 recipients were SARS-CoV-2 seropositive at baseline.

What the time point label conveys for this sample: baseline before first vaccination. Samples from vaccinated people were obtained from the UK trials COV001 and COV002, which included a single-blind randomized controlled phase 2/3 trial of AZD1222 (ChAdOx1 nCoV-19) in healthy adults. For TCRbeta chain sequencing, PBMC samples were collected from trial participants at day 0 and at day 28 after the second dose. V lost 1 base and J lost 0 bases; the stretch between them is 12 bases long. Reading from cysteine to phenylalanine, the CDR3 counts 16 amino acids. The kept DNA is CDR3 alone, 48 bases in frame from the first base. The germline V gene (reference sequence) specifies GTSNPN as CDR1 and SVGIG as CDR2.

Sample: peripheral blood, taken on day 0 of AZD1222 vaccination. This chain is built from TRBV30 and TRBJ1-4, with TRBD1 perhaps the D gene, on 6 matching bases. The TCR originated in an adult in good health. The DNA sequence is as follows: TGTGCCTGGAGTGCCCACTACAGGGCAACTAATGAAAAACTGTTTTTT. This sequence encodes CAWSAHYRATNEKLFF.